One TCR beta chain is described in this entry. Its target is not known. The identical CDR3 is also encoded by other nucleotide sequences in the sample. The protocol was immunoSEQ multiplex PCR, while the TCRdb copy is restricted to in-frame clones and leaves out a portion. The table has about 820,000 clones, 80% to 95% seen once. These data belong to a study of shared clonotypes between healthy human individuals. General observations from the study: Tissue TCR repertoires likely differ from these blood-only repertoires.

Naive CD8 cells lacked CD45RO and underwent positive selection for CCR7, leaving out terminally differentiated effector memory CD45RA+ cells. Sequencing input: naive CD8+ T cells sorted from blood. This TCR derives from a man aged 30-40 years in good health.

The CDR3 region is CASSLGHEQFF. CDR3 in DNA: TGTGCCAGCAGTTTGGGCCATGAGCAGTTCTTC. This rearrangement joins TRBV27 to TRBJ2-1; D gene unclear. Trimming cost V 3 bases and J 8 bases, with 5 bases left between them. CDR3 size: 11 residues. Germline lookup yields CDR1 MNHEY and CDR2 SMNVEV (reference sequence).